The clone carrying this T cell receptor (beta chain) appeared a few times. Its antigen is not known. Sequencing was performed with immunoSEQ multiplex PCR; in TCRdb, only in-frame clones are kept and a portion is missing. The sample holds 2,000 or so clones, roughly 92% seen once. The data derive from a study of T cells and Merkel cell carcinoma outcomes. CDR3 size: 14 residues. Germline CDR1 LNHDA, CDR2 SQIVND (reference sequence). V dropped 1 base and J dropped 3; count of bases not matched to a gene: 3. The study, taken as a whole, reports: Merkel cell carcinoma outcomes were reportedly predicted by repertoire and T-cell density.

The J gene is TRBJ2-7, the V gene TRBV19; 7 bases align to TRBD1. The TCR comes from a human donor with Merkel cell carcinoma. Sequencing was performed on tumor tissue from Merkel cell carcinoma. The CDR3 is CASSIGAGGYEQYF. CDR3 in DNA: TGTGCCAGTAGTATAGGTGCAGGGGGCTACGAGCAGTACTTC. The entire variable domain, with the rest obtained from reference TRBV19 and TRBJ2-7, is as follows: DGGITQSPKYLFRKEGQNVTLSCEQNLNHDAMYWYRQDPGQGLRLIYYSQIVNDFQKGDIAEGYSVSREKKESFPLTVTSAQKNPTAFYLCASSIGAGGYEQYFGPGTRLTVT.